The 20 T cell receptor beta chains in this list originate from one sample, sequenced in a study of beta chain features in type 1 diabetes. Study results and limitations: Shortening of TCRB CDR3s, moderate but significant, appeared in all four CD4+ subsets of Type 1 diabetes patients.

These TCRs are of unknown antigen specificity. The investigators reverse transcribed all of the isolated RNA, so they sequenced expressed TCRB transcripts. Sequencing was performed with immunoSEQ multiplex PCR; in TCRdb, only in-frame clones are kept and a portion is missing. Of over 150,000 clones listed, about 8.1% are singletons. Sample: central memory CD4+ T cells from blood. The receptors stem from a woman aged 18-35 years with type 1 diabetes.

This clone appeared a few times. CDR3 sequence reads: CASRDAVDRVNQPQHF. The CDR3 nucleotides read TGTGCCAGTAGGGATGCGGTAGACAGGGTGAATCAGCCCCAGCATTTT. The rearrangement uses TRBV19 and TRBJ1-5; 7 positions match TRBD1. V gave up 6 bases and J gave up 4 bases; unmatched junction bases: 12. The CDR3 runs 16 residues. Germline loops: CDR1 LNHDA, CDR2 SQIVND (reference sequence).

The chain joins TRBV30 to TRBJ1-1, with D possibly matching TRBD1 (6 bases). The germline gives CDR1 GTSNPN, CDR2 SVGIG (reference sequence). The CDR3 is made up of 15 amino acids. V was shortened by 2 bases and J by 1 base, with 14 bases between the two germline ends. CDR3 DNA: TGTGCCTGGAGTTTTTCGGGGGGCGGGAACACTGAAGCTTTCTTT. Encoded protein: CAWSFSGGGNTEAFF.

This clone was counted a few times. The chain has TRBV11-3 and TRBJ1-1, with 9 bases aligning to TRBD1. This CDR3 has 15 residues. The J segment lost 1 base and the V segment lost 3 bases, leaving 3 bases of the junction unmatched. Germline-derived CDR1 and CDR2 are SGHNT and YENEEA. CDR3 in amino acids: CASSLGQGSNTEAFF. CDR3 nucleotide sequence: TGTGCCAGCAGCTTGGGACAGGGATCGAACACTGAAGCTTTCTTT.

Ten or more counts support this clone. The chain couples TRBV7-2 to TRBJ1-6; D unresolved. The germline gives CDR1 SGHTA, CDR2 FQGNSA. Trimming shortened V by 5 bases and J by 6 bases, and 11 bases separated the two germline ends. This CDR3 contains 14 residues. The CDR3 DNA sequence: TGTGCCAGCAGCCCATCGCAGGTTAATTCACCCCTCCACTTT. Its protein product is CASSPSQVNSPLHF.

This clone was observed at least ten times. V and J are TRBV7-2 and TRBJ2-7, with TRBD2 matching over 8 bases. CDR1 is SGHTA and CDR2 is FQGNSA in the germline V gene. This CDR3 has 14 residues. The V and J ends lost 5 bases and 4 bases, in that order; junction bases with no gene match: 7. CDR3 bases: TGTGCCAGCAGCCGGGGGGGCAGAACTTACGAGCAGTACTTC. This encodes CASSRGGRTYEQYF.

This clone has just a few counts. The chain links TRBV7-9 to TRBJ2-7; 9 nucleotides match TRBD1. The V segment lost 2 bases and the J segment 3 bases; nucleotides outside the gene matches: 8. The CDR3 consists of 16 residues. Germline V lookup: CDR1 SEHNR, CDR2 FQNEAQ (reference sequence). Here the CDR3 reads CASSLKSGQGGYEQYF. CDR3 in DNA: TGTGCCAGCAGCTTAAAGTCGGGACAGGGAGGCTACGAGCAGTACTTC.

This clone appeared a few times. V and J are TRBV7-2 and TRBJ2-5; 11 bases fit TRBD1. The J call is doubtful: the DNA matches TRBJ2-7 better. Germline V gives CDR1 SGHTA, CDR2 FQGNSA. The CDR3 is 15 residues long. DNA of the CDR3: TGTGCCAGCAGCTTGGGACAGGGGGTAGTCTACGAGCAGTACTTC. Translation: CASSLGQGVVYEQYF.

On this clone itself: The junction and the germline gene differ at one end; a read error may be behind it. CDR3 region: CASSPLGDRSYEQYF. CDR3 nucleotide sequence: TGTGCCAGCAGCCCCCTAGGGGACAGATCCTACGAGCAGTACTTC. The chain employs TRBV4-1 and TRBJ2-7; 7 positions match TRBD1. This CDR3 comprises 15 residues. Germline V gene sequence: CDR1 MGHRA, CDR2 YSYEKL.

The DNA for the CDR3 is TGTGCCAGCACCCGGGGTAGCGGGAGTGGTGAGCAGTTCTTC. Its translation: CASTRGSGSGEQFF. V is TRBV6-6 and J is TRBJ2-1; TRBD2 aligns across 9 bases. CDR3 length: 14 amino acids. Germline V gives CDR1 MNHNY, CDR2 SVGAGI (reference sequence). V gave up 7 bases and J gave up 9 bases; unmatched junction bases: 10.

This clone was found a few times. The V gene is TRBV7-8, the J gene TRBJ2-7, with TRBD2 identical over 12 bases. The CDR3 spans 16 residues. J gave up 3 bases and V 3 bases, and 6 bases lay outside the gene matches. CDR1 is SGHVS, CDR2 FQNEAQ, per germline. CDR3: CASSFPLAGGIYEQYF. CDR3 DNA: TGTGCCAGCAGCTTCCCACTAGCGGGAGGAATCTACGAGCAGTACTTC.

The CDR3 sequence: CASSATGGRGYTF. Here the CDR3 DNA reads TGTGCCAGCAGCGCCACAGGGGGCCGAGGCTACACCTTC. The chain recombines TRBV9 with TRBJ1-2; TRBD1 agrees at 9 bases. Germline V CDR1 and CDR2: SGDLS, YYNGEE. The CDR3 is made up of 13 amino acids. Unmatched junction bases numbered 5, after V lost 3 bases and J lost 8 bases.

This clone showed up just a few times. V usage is TRBV7-6 and J usage is TRBJ2-7, with 10 bases fitting TRBD2. The length of the CDR3 is 15 residues. With V trimmed by 1 base and J by 3 bases, 3 bases remained unmatched. Per germline, CDR1 SGHVS and CDR2 FNYEAQ. The chain's CDR3 is CASSLEASGGYEQYF. Here the CDR3 DNA reads TGTGCCAGCAGCTTAGAGGCTAGCGGGGGCTACGAGCAGTACTTC.

As concerns this clone: The same CDR3 is also encoded by other DNA sequences in this sample. The chain joins TRBV7-2 to TRBJ1-2; possibly TRBD1 for D (5 bases). This CDR3 contains 14 residues. Germline values: CDR1 SGHTA, CDR2 FQGNSA. Trimming removed 5 bases at V and 2 bases at J, with 12 bases between. CDR3 in amino acids: CASSPTRGNYGYTF. The CDR3 nucleotides are TGTGCCAGCAGCCCAACCCGGGGGAACTATGGCTACACCTTC.

The rearrangement joins TRBV5-6 to TRBJ1-5; TRBD1 matches 7 bases. The V and J ends lost 4 bases and 3 bases, in that order; junction bases with no gene match: 4. Germline V gene sequence: CDR1 SGHDT, CDR2 YYEEEE. This CDR3 contains 14 residues. The CDR3 loop is CASSLDRHNQPQHF. In nucleotides, the CDR3 is TGTGCCAGCAGCCTGGACAGGCACAATCAGCCCCAGCATTTT.

Points on this clone: Mismatch with germline at one junction end may stem from a read error. The chain has TRBV6-5 and TRBJ1-1; D ambiguous. The CDR3 is made up of 13 amino acids. The germline gives CDR1 MNHEY, CDR2 SVGAGI. The CDR3 bases are TGTGCCATCAGTGTTCAGTTGAACACTGAAGCTTTCTTT. Translating it yields CAISVQLNTEAFF.

Concerning this clone itself: Possible read error: a much larger clone is one base away. V gene TRBV5-6 combines with J gene TRBJ1-2; 9 nucleotides agree with TRBD1. Germline CDR1 is SGHDT and CDR2 is YYEEEE. The CDR3 extends over 16 amino acids. Unmatched junction bases numbered 13, after V lost 2 bases and J lost 8 bases. The CDR3 is CASSFDRADRGPGYTF. The CDR3 DNA reads TGTGCCAGCAGCTTCGATCGAGCGGACAGGGGCCCCGGCTACACCTTC.

J is TRBJ2-3 and V is TRBV7-2, with 8 bases aligning to TRBD1. Germline V gene lookup returns CDR1 SGHTA and CDR2 FQGNSA. The CDR3 contains 14 residues. The trim removed 3 bases at V and 3 bases at J, leaving 2 bases unmatched. The DNA of the CDR3 is TGTGCCAGCAGCTTTGACAGGGGAACAGATACGCAGTATTTT. Amino acid sequence: CASSFDRGTDTQYF.

This clone was observed a few times. This chain links TRBV9 with TRBJ1-6; the D gene is possibly TRBD1 (5 bases). V was clipped by 2 bases and J by 8 bases, with 14 bases between them. This CDR3 has 15 residues. The germline gives CDR1 SGDLS, CDR2 YYNGEE. The CDR3 bases are TGTGCCAGCAGCGTCGGTCCAGGGCTTCATTCACCCCTCCACTTT. Protein: CASSVGPGLHSPLHF.

This clone has only a few counts. The chain has TRBV7-9 and TRBJ2-7; 8 bases fit TRBD1. The CDR3 is made up of 15 amino acids. V lost 3 bases, J lost 6 bases, and 10 bases stayed unmatched. Per germline, CDR1 SEHNR and CDR2 FQNEAQ (reference sequence). The CDR3 region is CASSLLTGEISEQYF. For the CDR3, the DNA is TGTGCCAGCAGCTTGCTGACAGGGGAGATTTCCGAGCAGTACTTC. The entire variable domain, with the rest obtained from reference TRBV7-9 and TRBJ2-7, is as follows: DTGVSQNPRHKITKRGQNVTFRCDPISEHNRLYWYRQTLGQGPEFLTYFQNEAQLEKSRLLSDRFSAERPKGSFSTLEIQRTEQGDSAMYLCASSLLTGEISEQYFGPGTRLTVT.

V and J are TRBV10-3 and TRBJ2-1; 9 bases match TRBD2. V was pared by 3 bases and J by 3 bases, with 6 bases of the junction left unmatched. The CDR3 covers 16 residues. Germline values: CDR1 ENHRY, CDR2 SYGVKD. This CDR3 is CAISDLVREGYNEQFF. Here the CDR3 DNA reads TGTGCCATCAGTGATCTTGTGCGGGAGGGCTACAATGAGCAGTTCTTC.